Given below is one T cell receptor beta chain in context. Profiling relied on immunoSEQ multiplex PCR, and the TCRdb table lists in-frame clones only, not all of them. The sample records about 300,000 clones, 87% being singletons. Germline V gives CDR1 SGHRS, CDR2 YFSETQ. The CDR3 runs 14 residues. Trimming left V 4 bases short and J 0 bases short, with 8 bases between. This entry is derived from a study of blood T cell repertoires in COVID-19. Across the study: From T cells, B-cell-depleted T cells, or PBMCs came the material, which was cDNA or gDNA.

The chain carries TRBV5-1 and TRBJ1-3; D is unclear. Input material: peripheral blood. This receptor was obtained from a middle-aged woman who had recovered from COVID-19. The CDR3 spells CASSPRSSGNTIYF. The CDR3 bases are TGCGCCAGCAGCCCACGGTCCTCTGGAAACACCATATATTTT.